Shown below are 7 T cell receptor beta chains from a single sample sequenced in a study of T cell repertoires in ileal Crohn's disease. This table comes from immunoSEQ multiplex PCR, and its TCRdb copy is limited to in-frame clones, with some not included. The sample has fewer than 20,000 clones, just over 90% seen once. The sample taken for sequencing was ileal tissue. The receptor set was obtained from an adult with Crohn's disease.

This chain uses TRBV5-5 with TRBJ1-1; D may be TRBD1 (6 bases). V was pared by 0 bases and J by 4 bases, with 16 bases between. Germline lookup yields CDR1 SGHKS and CDR2 YYEKEE (reference sequence). The CDR3 loop spans 16 amino acids. This CDR3 reads CASSLGGSFRGTEAFF. In DNA, the CDR3 is TGTGCCAGCAGCTTGGGGGGCTCCTTCAGGGGCACTGAAGCTTTCTTT.

The chain employs TRBV4-1 and TRBJ2-1; 7 bases map to TRBD1. Germline V gene data show CDR1 as MGHRA and CDR2 as YSYEKL. The CDR3 covers 17 residues. With 0 bases clipped from V and 9 bases from J, the junction kept 14 bases outside the gene matches. CDR3 DNA: TGCGCCAGCAGCCAAGATTACCCCACGACAGGGATGCGTGAGCAGTTCTTC. Its translation is CASSQDYPTTGMREQFF.

The chain employs TRBV7-5 and TRBJ2-7; no check of the table's D call, TRBD1, against the DNA was made. TRBV7-5 is a pseudogene locus. The CDR3 covers 14 residues. The DNA of the CDR3 is TGTGCCAGAAGCCACCGGGACAGGGTCGACGAGCAGTACTTC. The encoded protein is CARSHRDRVDEQYF.

This chain links TRBV18 with TRBJ1-5; perhaps TRBD1 as D (5 bases). Trimming took 0 bases from V and 2 from J, leaving 8 bases between them. This CDR3 comprises 15 residues. Germline V gives CDR1 KGHSH, CDR2 LQKENI. In nucleotides, the CDR3 is TGTGCCAGCTCACCACCGGGGGGGGGCAATCAGCCCCAGCATTTT. It codes for CASSPPGGGNQPQHF.

The CDR3 protein is CASSGDSFRNEQYF. The CDR3, as DNA: TGTGCCAGCAGCGGTGACTCCTTTCGGAACGAGCAGTACTTC. The V and J genes are TRBV13 and TRBJ2-7; D is undetermined. Germline CDR1 and CDR2: PRHDT and FYEKMQ (reference sequence). This CDR3 is 14 amino acids long. Deletions cut 5 bases from V and 5 bases from J, with 16 bases between.

The chain is built from TRBV29-1 and TRBJ2-5; 10 nucleotides align to TRBD2. Germline V CDR1 and CDR2: SQVTM, ANQGSEA. The CDR3 length is 14 residues. J lost 4 bases, V lost 2 bases, and 4 bases had no gene match. CDR3 in DNA: TGCAGCGTTGAACCTAGCGGGGGATCAGAGACCCAGTACTTC. This codes for CSVEPSGGSETQYF.

The gene calls are TRBV29-1 and TRBJ1-1; TRBD1 aligns across 8 bases. The ends lost 6 bases at V and 4 bases at J; junction bases unmatched: 4. This CDR3 region has 12 residues. Germline-derived CDR1 and CDR2 are SQVTM and ANQGSEA. The CDR3 DNA reads as TGCAGCGTGGAAACAGGGGGCACTGAAGCTTTCTTT. Its translation: CSVETGGTEAFF.